The clone carrying this TCR beta chain was observed a few times. This same CDR3 is encoded by further DNA sequences in the sample. Germline V lookup: CDR1 SGHRS, CDR2 YFSETQ. The CDR3 is 14 amino acids. Germline trimming cut 4 bases from V and 4 bases from J; bases unmatched to any gene: 5. The assay was immunoSEQ multiplex PCR, and TCRdb's table has in-frame clones only and misses some. The repertoire holds 200,000 to 250,000 clones, 82% seen once, with approximately 5.2% in the top ten. The data originate from a study of blood T cell repertoires in COVID-19. Study at large: The United States, Italy and Spain were the sources of the acute and convalescent COVID-19 samples.

This TCR came from a woman in her seventies with COVID-19, enrolled during active disease. The chain carries TRBV5-1 and TRBJ2-1; 7 bases line up with TRBD2. Source material: peripheral blood. For the CDR3, the DNA is TGCGCCAGCAGCCCACTAGCGACTTACAATGAGCAGTTCTTC. It is translated as CASSPLATYNEQFF. Full variable domain (missing parts from reference TRBV5-1 and TRBJ2-1): KAGVTQTPRYLIKTRGQQVTLSCSPISGHRSVSWYQQTPGQGLQFLFEYFSETQRNKGNFPGRFSGRQFSNSRSEMNVSTLELGDSALYLCASSPLATYNEQFFGPGTRLTVL.